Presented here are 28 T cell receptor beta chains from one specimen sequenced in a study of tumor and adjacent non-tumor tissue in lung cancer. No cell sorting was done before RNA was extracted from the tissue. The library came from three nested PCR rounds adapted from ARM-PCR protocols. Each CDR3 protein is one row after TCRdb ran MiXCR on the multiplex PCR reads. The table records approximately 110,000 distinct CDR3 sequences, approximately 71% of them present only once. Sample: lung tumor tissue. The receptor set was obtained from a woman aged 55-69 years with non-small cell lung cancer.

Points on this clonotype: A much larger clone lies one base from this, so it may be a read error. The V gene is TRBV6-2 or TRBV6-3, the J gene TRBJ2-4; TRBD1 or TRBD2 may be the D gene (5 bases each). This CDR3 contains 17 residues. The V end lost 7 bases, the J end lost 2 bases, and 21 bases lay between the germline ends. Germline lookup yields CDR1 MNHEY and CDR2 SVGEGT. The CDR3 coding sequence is TGTGCCAGCATTTCGACAGCCCGGGGCCGGACCAAAAACATTCAGTACTTC. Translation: CASISTARGRTKNIQYF.

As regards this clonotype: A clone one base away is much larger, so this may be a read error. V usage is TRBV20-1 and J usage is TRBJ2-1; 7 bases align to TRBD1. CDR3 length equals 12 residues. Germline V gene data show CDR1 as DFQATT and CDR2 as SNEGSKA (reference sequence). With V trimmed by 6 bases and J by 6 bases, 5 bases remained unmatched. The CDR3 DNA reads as TGCAGTGCCCAGACAGGGCCCAATGAGCAGTTCTTC. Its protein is CSAQTGPNEQFF.

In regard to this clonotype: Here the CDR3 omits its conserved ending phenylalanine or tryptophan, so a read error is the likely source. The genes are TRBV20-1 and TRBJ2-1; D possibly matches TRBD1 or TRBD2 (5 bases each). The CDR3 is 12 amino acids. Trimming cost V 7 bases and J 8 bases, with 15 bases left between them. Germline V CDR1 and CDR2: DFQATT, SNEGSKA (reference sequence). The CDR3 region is CSVKGSWDEQFS. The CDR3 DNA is TGCAGTGTCAAGGGGAGCTGGGATGAGCAGTTCTCC.

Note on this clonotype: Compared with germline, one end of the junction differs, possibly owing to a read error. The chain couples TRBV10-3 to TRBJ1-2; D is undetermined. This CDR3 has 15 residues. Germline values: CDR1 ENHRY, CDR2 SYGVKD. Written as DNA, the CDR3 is TGTACCATTAGCCCCAGGCCCGTTGCTAACTATGGCTACACCTTC. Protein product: CTISPRPVANYGYTF.

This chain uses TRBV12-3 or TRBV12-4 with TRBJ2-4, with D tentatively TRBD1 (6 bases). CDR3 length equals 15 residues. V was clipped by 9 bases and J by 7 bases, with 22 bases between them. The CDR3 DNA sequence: TGTGCCAGGAGCCGCGACAGGAACGACAGGAACATTCAGTACTTC. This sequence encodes CARSRDRNDRNIQYF.

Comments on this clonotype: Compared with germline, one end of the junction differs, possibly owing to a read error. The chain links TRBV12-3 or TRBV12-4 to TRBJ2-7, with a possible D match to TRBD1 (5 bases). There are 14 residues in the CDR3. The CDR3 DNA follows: TGTGCCAGCAGTTTACAGGGCCCATCCTACGAGCAGTACTTT. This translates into CASSLQGPSYEQYF.

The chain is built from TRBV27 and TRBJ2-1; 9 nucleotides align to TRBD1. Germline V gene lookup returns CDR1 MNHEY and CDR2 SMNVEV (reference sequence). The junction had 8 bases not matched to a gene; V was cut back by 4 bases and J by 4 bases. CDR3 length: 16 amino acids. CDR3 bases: TGTGCCAGCAGTTCGGGACAGGGAACATGGTACAATGAGCAGTTCTTC. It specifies CASSSGQGTWYNEQFF.

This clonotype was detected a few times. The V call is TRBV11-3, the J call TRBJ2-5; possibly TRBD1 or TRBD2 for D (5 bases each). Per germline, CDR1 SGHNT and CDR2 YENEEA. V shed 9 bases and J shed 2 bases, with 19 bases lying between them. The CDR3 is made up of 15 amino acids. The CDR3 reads CASSIGRDPQETQYF. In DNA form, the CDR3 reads TGTGCCAGTAGCATAGGTCGGGACCCTCAAGAGACCCAGTACTTC.

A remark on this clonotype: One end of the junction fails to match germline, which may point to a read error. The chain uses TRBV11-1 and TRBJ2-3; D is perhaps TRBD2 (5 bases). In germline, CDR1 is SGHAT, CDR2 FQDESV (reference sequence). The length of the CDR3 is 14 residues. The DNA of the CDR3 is TGTGCTAGCAGCTCTGAGGGTACCACAGATACGCAGTATTTT. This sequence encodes CASSSEGTTDTQYF. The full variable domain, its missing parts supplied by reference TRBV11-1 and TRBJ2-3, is EAEVAQSPRYKITEKSQAVAFWCDPISGHATLYWYRQILGQGPELLVQFQDESVVDDSQLPKDRFSAERLKGVDSTLKIQPAELGDSAMYLCASSSEGTTDTQYFGPGTRLTVL.

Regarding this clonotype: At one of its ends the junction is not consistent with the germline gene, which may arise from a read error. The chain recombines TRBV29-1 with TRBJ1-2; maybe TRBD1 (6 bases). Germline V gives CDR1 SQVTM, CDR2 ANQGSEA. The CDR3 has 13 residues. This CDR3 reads CSVAGEGFYDYTF. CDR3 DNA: TGCAGCGTTGCAGGGGAAGGTTTCTATGACTACACCTTC.

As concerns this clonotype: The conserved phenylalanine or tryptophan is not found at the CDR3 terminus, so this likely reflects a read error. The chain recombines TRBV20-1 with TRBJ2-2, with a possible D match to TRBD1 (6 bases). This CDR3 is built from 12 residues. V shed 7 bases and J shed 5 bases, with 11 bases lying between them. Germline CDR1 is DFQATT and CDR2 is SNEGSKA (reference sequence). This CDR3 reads CSVNGQTGELFL. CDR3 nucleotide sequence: TGCAGTGTTAACGGACAGACCGGGGAGCTGTTTCTT.

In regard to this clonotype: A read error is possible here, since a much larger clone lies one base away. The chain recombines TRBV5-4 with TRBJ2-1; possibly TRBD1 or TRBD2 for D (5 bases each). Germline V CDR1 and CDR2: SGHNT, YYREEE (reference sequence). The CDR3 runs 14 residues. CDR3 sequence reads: CARSYRDAYNEQFF. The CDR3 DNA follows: TGTGCCAGGAGCTACCGGGACGCCTACAATGAGCAGTTCTTC.

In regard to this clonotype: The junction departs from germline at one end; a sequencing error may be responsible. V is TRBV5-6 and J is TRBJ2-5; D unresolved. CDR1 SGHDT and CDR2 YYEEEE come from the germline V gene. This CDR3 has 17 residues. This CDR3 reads CASSFRIRQDHQETLCF. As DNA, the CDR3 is TGTGCCAGCAGCTTTCGGATACGGCAGGATCACCAAGAGACCCTGTGCTTC.

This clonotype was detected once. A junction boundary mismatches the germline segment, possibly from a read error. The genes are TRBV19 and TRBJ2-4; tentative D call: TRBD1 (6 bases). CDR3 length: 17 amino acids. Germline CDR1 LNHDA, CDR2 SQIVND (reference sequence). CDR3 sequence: CASSSADSGIAINIQNF. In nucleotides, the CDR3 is TGTGCCAGTAGCTCTGCGGACAGCGGCATAGCCATAAACATTCAGAACTTC. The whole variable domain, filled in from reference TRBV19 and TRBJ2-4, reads DGGITQSPKYLFRKEGQNVTLSCEQNLNHDAMYWYRQDPGQGLRLIYYSQIVNDFQKGDIAEGYSVSREKKESFPLTVTSAQKNPTAFYLCASSSADSGIAINIQNFGAGTRLSVL.

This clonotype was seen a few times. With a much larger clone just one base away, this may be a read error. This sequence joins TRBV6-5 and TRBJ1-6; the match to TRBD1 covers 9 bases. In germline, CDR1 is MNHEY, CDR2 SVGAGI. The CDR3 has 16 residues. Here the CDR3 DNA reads TGTGCCAGCAGTTACAAAGGGACAGGGAGGAATTCACCCGTCCACTTT. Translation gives CASSYKGTGRNSPVHF.

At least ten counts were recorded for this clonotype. The CDR3 DNA sequence: TGTGCCAGCAGTCGGGACAGGGTGAGCAATCAGCCCCAGCATTTT. This encodes CASSRDRVSNQPQHF. The chain employs TRBV12-3 or TRBV12-4 and TRBJ1-5; 9 bases match TRBD1. The V gene end was trimmed by 5 bases and the J gene end by 1 base; junction bases not matched to a gene: 3. This CDR3 is 15 amino acids long.

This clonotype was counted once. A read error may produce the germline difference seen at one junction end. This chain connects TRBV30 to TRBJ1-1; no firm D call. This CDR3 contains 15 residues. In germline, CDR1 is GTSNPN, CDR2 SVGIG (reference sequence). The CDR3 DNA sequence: TGTGCCTGGAGTGGAAAATACTCGGGAAATACTAAAGCTTGCTTT. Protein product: CAWSGKYSGNTKACF. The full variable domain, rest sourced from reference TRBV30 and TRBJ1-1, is SQTIHQWPATLVQPVGSPLSLECTVEGTSNPNLYWYRQAAGRGLQLLFYSVGIGQISSEVPQNLSASRPQDRQFILSSKKLLLSDSGFYLCAWSGKYSGNTKACFGQGTRLTVV.

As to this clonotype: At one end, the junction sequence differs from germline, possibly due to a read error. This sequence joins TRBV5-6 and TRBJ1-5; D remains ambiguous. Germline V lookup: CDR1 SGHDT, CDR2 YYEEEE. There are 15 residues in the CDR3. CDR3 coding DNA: TGTGCCAGGAGCCTAATGGGGTGGGAAGCTCAGCTCCAGCATTTT. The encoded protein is CARSLMGWEAQLQHF.

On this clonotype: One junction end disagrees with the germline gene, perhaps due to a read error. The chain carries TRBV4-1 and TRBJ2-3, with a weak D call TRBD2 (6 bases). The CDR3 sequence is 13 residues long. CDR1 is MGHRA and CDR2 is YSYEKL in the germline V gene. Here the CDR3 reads CANSQDYKDTQYF. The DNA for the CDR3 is TGCGCCAACAGCCAGGACTATAAGGATACGCAGTATTTT.

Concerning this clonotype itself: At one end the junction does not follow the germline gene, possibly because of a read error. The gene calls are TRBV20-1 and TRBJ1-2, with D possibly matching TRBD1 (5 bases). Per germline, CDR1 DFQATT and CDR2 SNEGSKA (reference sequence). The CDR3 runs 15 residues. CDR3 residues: CRASSDRGRSYGYTF. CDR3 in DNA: TGCAGAGCTAGTTCTGACAGAGGGCGCAGCTATGGCTACACCTTC.

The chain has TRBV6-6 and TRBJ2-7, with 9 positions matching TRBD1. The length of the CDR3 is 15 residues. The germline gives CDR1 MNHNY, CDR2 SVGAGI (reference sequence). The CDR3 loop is CPGTRQTGGDNEQYF. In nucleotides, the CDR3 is TGTCCCGGCACTCGCCAGACAGGGGGAGACAACGAGCAGTACTTC.

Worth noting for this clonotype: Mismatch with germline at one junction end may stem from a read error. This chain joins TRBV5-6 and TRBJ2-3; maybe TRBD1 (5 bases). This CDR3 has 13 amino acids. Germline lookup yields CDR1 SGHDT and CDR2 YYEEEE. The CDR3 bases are TGTGCCAGCAGCATCCGACAGACAGATACGCAGTTTTTT. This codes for CASSIRQTDTQFF.

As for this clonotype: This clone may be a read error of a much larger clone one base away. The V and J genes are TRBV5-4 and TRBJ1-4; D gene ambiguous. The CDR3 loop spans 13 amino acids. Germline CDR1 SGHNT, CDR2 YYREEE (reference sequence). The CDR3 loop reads CASTLVPGEKLFF. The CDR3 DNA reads TGTGCCAGCACCTTGGTCCCGGGAGAAAAACTGTTTTTT.

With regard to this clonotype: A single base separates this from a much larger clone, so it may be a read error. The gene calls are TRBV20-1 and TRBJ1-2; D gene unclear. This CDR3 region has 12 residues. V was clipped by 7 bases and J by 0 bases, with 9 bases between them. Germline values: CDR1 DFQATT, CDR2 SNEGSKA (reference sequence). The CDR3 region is CSVKRANYGYTF. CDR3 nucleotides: TGCAGTGTTAAAAGAGCTAACTATGGCTACACCTTC.

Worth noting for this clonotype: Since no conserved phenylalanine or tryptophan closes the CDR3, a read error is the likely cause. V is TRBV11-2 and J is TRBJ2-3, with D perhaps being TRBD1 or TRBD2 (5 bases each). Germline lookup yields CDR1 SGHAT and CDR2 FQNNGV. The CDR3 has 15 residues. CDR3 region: CASSATGAATVTQYL. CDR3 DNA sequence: TGTGCCAGCAGCGCCACCGGGGCGGCCACAGTTACGCAGTATCTT.

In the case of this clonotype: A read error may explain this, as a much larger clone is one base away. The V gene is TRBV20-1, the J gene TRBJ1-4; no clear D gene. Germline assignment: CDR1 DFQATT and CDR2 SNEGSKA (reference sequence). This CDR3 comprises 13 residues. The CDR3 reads CGSPRDSKEKLFF. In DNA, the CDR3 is TGCGGGTCACCCCGGGATTCGAAAGAAAAACTGTTTTTT.

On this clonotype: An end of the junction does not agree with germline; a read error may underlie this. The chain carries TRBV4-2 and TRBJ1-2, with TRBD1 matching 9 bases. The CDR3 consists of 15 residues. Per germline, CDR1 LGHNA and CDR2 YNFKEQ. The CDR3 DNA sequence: TGTCCCAGCAGCCAAGTGGGAGGACAGGGGATAGGCTACACGTTC. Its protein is CPSSQVGGQGIGYTF.

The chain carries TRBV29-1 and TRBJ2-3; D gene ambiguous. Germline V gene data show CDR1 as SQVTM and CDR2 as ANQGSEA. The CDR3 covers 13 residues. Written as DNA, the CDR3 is TGCATCGGCCGGATTGGTGGCACAGATACGCAGTATTTT. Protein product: CIGRIGGTDTQYF.